This T cell receptor beta chain comes out of a study of T cells after yellow fever vaccination. This clonotype showed up many times. V was clipped by 5 bases and J by 4 bases; unmatched bases: 8. The CDR3 runs 16 residues. Per the germline V gene, CDR1 is SGHAT and CDR2 is FQNNGV. TCRdb independently ran MiXCR on the 5' RACE reads; one entry per CDR3 protein. The sample contains about 22,000 distinct CDR3 sequences, 5.2% of which appear only once. Material: PBMCs, either bulk or a sorted T-cell subset (CD4+, CD8+, memory, or dextramer-sorted; not recorded which), obtained roughly 47 days after the first yellow fever vaccination. The sequence derives from a man between 18 and 35 years old who received the YFV17D yellow fever vaccine. This sequence joins TRBV11-2 and TRBJ2-2; 9 nucleotides line up with TRBD1. The CDR3 sequence is CASSKTGQGSTGELFF. The CDR3 nucleotides read TGTGCCAGCAGCAAAACTGGACAGGGGAGCACCGGGGAGCTGTTTTTT.